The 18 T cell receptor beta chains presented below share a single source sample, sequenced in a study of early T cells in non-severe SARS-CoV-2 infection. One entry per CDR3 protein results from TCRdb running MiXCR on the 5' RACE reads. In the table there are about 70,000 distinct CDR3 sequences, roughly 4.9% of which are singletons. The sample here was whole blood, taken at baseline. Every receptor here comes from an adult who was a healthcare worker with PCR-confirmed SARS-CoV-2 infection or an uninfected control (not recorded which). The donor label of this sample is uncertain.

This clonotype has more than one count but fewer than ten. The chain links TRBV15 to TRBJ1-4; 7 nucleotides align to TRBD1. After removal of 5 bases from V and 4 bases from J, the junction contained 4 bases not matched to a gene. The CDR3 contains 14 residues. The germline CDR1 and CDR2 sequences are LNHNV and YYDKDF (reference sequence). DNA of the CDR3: TGTGCCACCAGCCCGGGACAGAATAATGAAAAACTGTTTTTT. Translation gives CATSPGQNNEKLFF. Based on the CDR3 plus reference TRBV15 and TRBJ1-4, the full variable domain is DAMVIQNPRYQVTQFGKPVTLSCSQTLNHNVMYWYQQKSSQAPKLLFHYYDKDFNNEADTPDNFQSRRPNTSFCFLDIRSPGLGDTAMYLCATSPGQNNEKLFFGSGTQLSVL.

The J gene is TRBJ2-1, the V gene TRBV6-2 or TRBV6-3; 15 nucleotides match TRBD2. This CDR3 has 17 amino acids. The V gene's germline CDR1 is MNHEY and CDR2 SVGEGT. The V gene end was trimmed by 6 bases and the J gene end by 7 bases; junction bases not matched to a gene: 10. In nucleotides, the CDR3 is TGTGCCAGCAGCCTAAATTCCGGGACTAGCGGGGGGAATGAGCAGTTCTTC. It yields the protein CASSLNSGTSGGNEQFF.

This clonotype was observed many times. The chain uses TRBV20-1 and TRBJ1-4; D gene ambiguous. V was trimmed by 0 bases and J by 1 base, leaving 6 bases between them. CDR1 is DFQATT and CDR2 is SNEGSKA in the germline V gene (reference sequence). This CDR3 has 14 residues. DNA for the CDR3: TGCAGTGCTAGAGATGATGTAACTAATGAAAAACTGTTTTTT. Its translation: CSARDDVTNEKLFF.

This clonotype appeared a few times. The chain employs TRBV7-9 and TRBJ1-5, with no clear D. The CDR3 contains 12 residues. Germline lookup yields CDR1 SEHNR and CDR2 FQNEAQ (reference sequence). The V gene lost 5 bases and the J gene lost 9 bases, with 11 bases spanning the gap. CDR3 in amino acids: CASSPRQGPQHF. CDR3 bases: TGTGCCAGCAGCCCCCGCCAAGGGCCCCAGCATTTT.

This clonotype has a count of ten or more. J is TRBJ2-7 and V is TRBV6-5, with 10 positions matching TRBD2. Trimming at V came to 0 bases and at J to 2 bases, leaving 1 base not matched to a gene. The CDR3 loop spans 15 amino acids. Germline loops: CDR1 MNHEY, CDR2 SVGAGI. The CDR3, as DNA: TGTGCCAGCAGTTACTCAAGCGGGGGGGCCTACGAGCAGTACTTC. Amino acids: CASSYSSGGAYEQYF.

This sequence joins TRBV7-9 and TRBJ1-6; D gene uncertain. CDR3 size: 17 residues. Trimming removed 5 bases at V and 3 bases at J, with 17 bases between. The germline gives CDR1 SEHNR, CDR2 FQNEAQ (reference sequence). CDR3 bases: TGTGCCAGCAGCCCGGATCTGGGCGGGCTCTATAATTCACCCCTCCACTTT. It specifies CASSPDLGGLYNSPLHF.

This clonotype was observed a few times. This chain's CDR3 is CASSWDRQNTGELFF. Written as DNA, the CDR3 is TGTGCCAGCAGTTGGGACAGACAGAACACCGGGGAGCTGTTTTTT. V usage is TRBV6-5 and J usage is TRBJ2-2; 7 nucleotides align to TRBD1. Germline V lookup: CDR1 MNHEY, CDR2 SVGAGI. V lost 4 bases, J lost 1 base, and 3 bases stayed unmatched. The CDR3 contains 15 residues.

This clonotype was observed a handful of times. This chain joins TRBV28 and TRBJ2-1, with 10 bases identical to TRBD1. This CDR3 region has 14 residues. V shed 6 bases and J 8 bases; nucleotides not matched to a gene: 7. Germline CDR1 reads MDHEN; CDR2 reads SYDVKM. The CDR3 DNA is TGTGCCAGCAGGCCTGACAGGGGGCTTTATGAGCAGTTCTTC. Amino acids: CASRPDRGLYEQFF.

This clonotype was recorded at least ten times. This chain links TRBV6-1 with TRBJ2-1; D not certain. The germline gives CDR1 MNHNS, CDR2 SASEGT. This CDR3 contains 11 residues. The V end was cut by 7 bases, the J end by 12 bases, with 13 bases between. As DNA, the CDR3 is TGTGCCAGCACCGTCCTGAAGGGGCAGTTCTTC. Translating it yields CASTVLKGQFF.

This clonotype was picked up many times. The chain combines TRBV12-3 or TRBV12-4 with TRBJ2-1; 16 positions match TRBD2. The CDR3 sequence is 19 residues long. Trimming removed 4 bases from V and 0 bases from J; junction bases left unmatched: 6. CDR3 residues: CASSSGTSGGDSSYNEQFF. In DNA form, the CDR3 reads TGTGCCAGCAGTTCCGGGACTAGCGGGGGGGATAGCTCCTACAATGAGCAGTTCTTC.

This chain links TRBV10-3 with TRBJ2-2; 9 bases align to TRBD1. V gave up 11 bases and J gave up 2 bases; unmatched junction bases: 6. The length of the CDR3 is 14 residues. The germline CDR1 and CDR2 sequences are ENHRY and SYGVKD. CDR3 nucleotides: TGTGCCGGGGGACAGGGTTATAACACCGGGGAGCTGTTTTTT. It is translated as CAGGQGYNTGELFF.

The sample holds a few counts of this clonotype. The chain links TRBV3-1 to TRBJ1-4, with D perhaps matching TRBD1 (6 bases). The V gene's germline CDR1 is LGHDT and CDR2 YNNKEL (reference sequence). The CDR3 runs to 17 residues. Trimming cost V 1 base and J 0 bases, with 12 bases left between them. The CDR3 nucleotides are TGTGCCAGCAGCCAAGTGAAGGGGGGAGCAACTAATGAAAAACTGTTTTTT. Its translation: CASSQVKGGATNEKLFF.

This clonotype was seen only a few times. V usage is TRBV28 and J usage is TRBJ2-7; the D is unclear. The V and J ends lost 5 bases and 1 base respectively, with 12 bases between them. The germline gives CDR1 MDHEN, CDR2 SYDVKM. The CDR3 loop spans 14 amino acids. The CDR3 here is CASSRQSGSYEQYF. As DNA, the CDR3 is TGTGCCAGCAGTAGGCAGAGTGGGTCCTACGAGCAGTACTTC.

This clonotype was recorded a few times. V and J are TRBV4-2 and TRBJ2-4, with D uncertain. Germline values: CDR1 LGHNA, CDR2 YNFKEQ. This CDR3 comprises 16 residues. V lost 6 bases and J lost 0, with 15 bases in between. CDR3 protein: CASRGSGDKAKNIQYF. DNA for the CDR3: TGTGCCAGCAGGGGATCGGGCGATAAAGCCAAAAACATTCAGTACTTC.

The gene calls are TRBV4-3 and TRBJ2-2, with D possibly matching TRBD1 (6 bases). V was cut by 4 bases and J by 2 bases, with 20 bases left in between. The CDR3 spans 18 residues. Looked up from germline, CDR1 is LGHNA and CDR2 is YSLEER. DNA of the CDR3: TGCGCCAGCAGCCCCTACGGTTCAGGGGTCGCCAACACCGGGGAGCTGTTTTTT. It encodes CASSPYGSGVANTGELFF.

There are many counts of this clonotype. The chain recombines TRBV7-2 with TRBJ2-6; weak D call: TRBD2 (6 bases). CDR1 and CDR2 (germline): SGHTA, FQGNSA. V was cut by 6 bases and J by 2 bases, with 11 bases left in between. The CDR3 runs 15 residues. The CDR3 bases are TGTGCCAGCAGTTTGGAGGGAGCTGGGGCCAACGTCCTGACTTTC. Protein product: CASSLEGAGANVLTF.

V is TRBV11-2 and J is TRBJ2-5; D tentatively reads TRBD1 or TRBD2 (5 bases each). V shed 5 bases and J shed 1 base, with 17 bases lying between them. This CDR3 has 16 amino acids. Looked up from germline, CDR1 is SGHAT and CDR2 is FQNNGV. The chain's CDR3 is CASSPGTIVAQETQYF. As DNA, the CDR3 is TGTGCCAGCAGCCCCGGGACCATCGTGGCCCAAGAGACCCAGTACTTC.

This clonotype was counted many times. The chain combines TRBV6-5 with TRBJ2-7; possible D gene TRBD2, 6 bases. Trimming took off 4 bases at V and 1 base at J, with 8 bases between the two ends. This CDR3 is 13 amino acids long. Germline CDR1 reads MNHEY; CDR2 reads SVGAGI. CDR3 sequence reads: CASSSGTSYEQYF. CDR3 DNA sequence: TGTGCCAGCAGTTCCGGGACTTCCTACGAGCAGTACTTC.